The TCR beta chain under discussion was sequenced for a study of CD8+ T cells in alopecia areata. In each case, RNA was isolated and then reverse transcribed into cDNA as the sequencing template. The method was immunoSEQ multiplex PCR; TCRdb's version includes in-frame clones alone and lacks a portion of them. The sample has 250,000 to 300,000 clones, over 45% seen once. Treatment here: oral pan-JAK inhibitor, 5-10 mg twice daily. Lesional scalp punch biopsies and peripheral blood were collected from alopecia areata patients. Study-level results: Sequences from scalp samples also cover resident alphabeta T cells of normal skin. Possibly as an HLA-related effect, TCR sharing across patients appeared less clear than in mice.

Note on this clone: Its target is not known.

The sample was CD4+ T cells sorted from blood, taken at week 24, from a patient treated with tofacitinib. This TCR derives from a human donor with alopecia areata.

The CDR3 nucleotides are TGCGCCAGCAGCTCACAGGGTTCCCAAGAGACCCAGTACTTC. Its protein product is CASSSQGSQETQYF. The chain is built from TRBV5-1 and TRBJ2-5; possible D gene TRBD1, 6 bases. V was clipped by 3 bases and J by 1 base, with 10 bases between them. The V gene's germline CDR1 is SGHRS and CDR2 YFSETQ. The CDR3 has 14 amino acids.